These 9 T cell receptor beta chains were all obtained from the same sample, sequenced in a study of T cells in tuberculosis. Time point described: new active TB diagnosis, blood taken before or within 7 days of starting treatment. Libraries were prepared by immunoSEQ multiplex PCR; TCRdb keeps only in-frame clonotypes and omits some of them. The repertoire consists of 30,000 to 40,000 clones, with 80% to 95% occurring once and the leading ten covering roughly 11%. Sequencing was performed on PBMCs, taken at tuberculosis diagnosis. The source of these receptors is an adult with tuberculosis.

This sequence joins TRBV2 and TRBJ2-1, with D unresolved. The V gene's germline CDR1 is SNHLY and CDR2 FYNNEI. V was clipped by 4 bases and J by 0 bases, with 10 bases between them. CDR3 length equals 15 residues. CDR3 protein: CASSGGAPSYNEQFF. Here the CDR3 DNA reads TGTGCCAGCAGTGGCGGTGCTCCCTCCTACAATGAGCAGTTCTTC.

This chain links TRBV6-5 with TRBJ1-3; D remains unclear. This CDR3 contains 16 residues. Trimming took 2 bases from V and 0 from J, leaving 11 bases between them. Germline CDR1 reads MNHEY; CDR2 reads SVGAGI. DNA for the CDR3: TGTGCCAGCAGTTACGCCCCAGGATTCTCTGGAAACACCATATATTTT. Encoded protein: CASSYAPGFSGNTIYF.

The V and J genes are TRBV18 and TRBJ2-2, with TRBD1 identical over 8 bases. The CDR3 extends over 17 amino acids. V dropped 2 bases and J dropped 4; count of bases not matched to a gene: 9. Germline V gene lookup returns CDR1 KGHSH and CDR2 LQKENI. The CDR3 region is CASSPRTETGATGELFF. For the CDR3, the DNA is TGTGCCAGCTCACCAAGGACGGAGACAGGGGCCACCGGGGAGCTGTTTTTT.

The rearrangement uses TRBV5-1 and TRBJ2-3; 11 bases agree with TRBD2. Germline CDR1 is SGHRS and CDR2 is YFSETQ. The CDR3 loop spans 15 amino acids. Germline trimming cut 4 bases from V and 3 bases from J; bases unmatched to any gene: 4. CDR3 sequence: CASSPTSGSTDTQYF. The CDR3 region has the DNA TGCGCCAGCAGCCCCACTAGCGGGAGTACAGATACGCAGTATTTT. The whole variable domain, remainder taken from reference TRBV5-1 and TRBJ2-3, is KAGVTQTPRYLIKTRGQQVTLSCSPISGHRSVSWYQQTPGQGLQFLFEYFSETQRNKGNFPGRFSGRQFSNSRSEMNVSTLELGDSALYLCASSPTSGSTDTQYFGPGTRLTVL.

The CDR3 protein is CASSQDRGGREKLFF. DNA of the CDR3: TGCGCCAGCAGCCAAGATCGCGGGGGCAGGGAAAAACTGTTTTTT. This chain joins TRBV4-1 and TRBJ1-4; D possibly corresponds to TRBD1 (6 bases). Germline V lookup: CDR1 MGHRA, CDR2 YSYEKL. The V and J ends lost 0 bases and 8 bases respectively, with 13 bases between them. The CDR3 is 15 amino acids.

The rearrangement uses TRBV11-2 and TRBJ2-2; 8 nucleotides line up with TRBD1. The CDR3 is made up of 13 amino acids. Germline CDR1 reads SGHAT; CDR2 reads FQNNGV. The ends lost 5 bases at V and 7 bases at J; junction bases unmatched: 3. For the CDR3, the DNA is TGTGCCAGCAGCCTAGGACAGGGCGGGGAGCTGTTTTTT. It is translated as CASSLGQGGELFF.

The chain is built from TRBV15 and TRBJ2-3; TRBD2 aligns across 10 bases. Germline V gene sequence: CDR1 LNHNV, CDR2 YYDKDF (reference sequence). This CDR3 spans 16 amino acids. Trimming removed 0 bases from V and 2 bases from J; junction bases left unmatched: 2. The CDR3 protein is CATSRDGLAVTDTQYF. As DNA, the CDR3 is TGTGCCACCAGCAGAGATGGACTAGCGGTCACAGATACGCAGTATTTT.

The chain employs TRBV2 and TRBJ1-2; D perhaps matches TRBD1 (6 bases). The length of the CDR3 is 14 residues. Germline-derived CDR1 and CDR2 are SNHLY and FYNNEI. Trimming cost V 1 base and J 8 bases, with 14 bases left between them. This CDR3 is CASSEVFKGDGYTF. The CDR3 DNA is TGTGCCAGCAGTGAAGTATTTAAGGGGGACGGCTACACCTTC.

The chain carries TRBV10-2 and TRBJ1-1, with D perhaps TRBD1 (6 bases). This CDR3 is 14 amino acids long. V gave up 5 bases and J gave up 0 bases, with 10 bases separating them. Germline V gene sequence: CDR1 WSHSY, CDR2 SAAADI. The CDR3 is CASSRGQLNTEAFF. The CDR3 nucleotides read TGCGCCAGCAGTAGAGGACAGCTGAACACTGAAGCTTTCTTT.